Given below is one T cell receptor (beta chain) in context. These data originate in a study of molecular identifiers for immune sequencing clone quantification. Trimming took off 0 bases at V and 2 bases at J, with 12 bases between the two ends. From germline, CDR1 is SGHDT and CDR2 YYEEEE. This CDR3 comprises 16 residues. Listed TCR primers and previously described methods were used for bulk TCR libraries. TCRdb reprocessed the PCR reads with MiXCR, giving one entry per CDR3 protein. The sample lists about half a million distinct CDR3 sequences; roughly 25% were seen once. The chain joins TRBV5-6 to TRBJ1-5; possible D gene TRBD1, 5 bases. The sample comprised naive CD8+ T cells from blood, with Jurkat cell RNA spiked in. Described subset: FACS-sorted CD8+CD4-CCR7+CD45RA+ naive T cells. The sequence was obtained from a human donor in good health. Some libraries in this study had Jurkat cell RNA spiked in. The CDR3 spells CASSLGGGVRNQPQHF. DNA for the CDR3: TGTGCCAGCAGCTTGGGGGGAGGGGTTCGCAATCAGCCCCAGCATTTT.